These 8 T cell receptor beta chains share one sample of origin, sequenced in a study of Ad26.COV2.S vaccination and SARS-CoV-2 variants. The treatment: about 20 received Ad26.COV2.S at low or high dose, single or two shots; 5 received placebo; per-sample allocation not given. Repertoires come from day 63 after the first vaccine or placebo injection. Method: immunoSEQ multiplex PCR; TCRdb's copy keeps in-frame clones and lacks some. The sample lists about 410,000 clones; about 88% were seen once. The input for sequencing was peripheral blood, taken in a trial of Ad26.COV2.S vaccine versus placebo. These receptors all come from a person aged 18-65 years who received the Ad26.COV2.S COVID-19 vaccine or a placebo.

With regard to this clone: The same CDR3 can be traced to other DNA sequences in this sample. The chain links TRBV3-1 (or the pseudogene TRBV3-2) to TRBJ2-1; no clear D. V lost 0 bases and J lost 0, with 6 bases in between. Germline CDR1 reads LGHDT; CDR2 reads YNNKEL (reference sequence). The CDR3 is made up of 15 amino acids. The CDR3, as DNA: TGTGCCAGCAGCCAAGACGCCAGCTCCTACAATGAGCAGTTCTTC. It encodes CASSQDASSYNEQFF.

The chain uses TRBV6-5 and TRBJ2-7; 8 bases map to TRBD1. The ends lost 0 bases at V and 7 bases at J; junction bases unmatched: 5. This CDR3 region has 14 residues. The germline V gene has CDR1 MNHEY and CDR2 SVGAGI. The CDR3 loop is CASSYSQGALEQYF. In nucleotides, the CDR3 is TGTGCCAGCAGTTACTCCCAGGGGGCGCTTGAGCAGTACTTC.

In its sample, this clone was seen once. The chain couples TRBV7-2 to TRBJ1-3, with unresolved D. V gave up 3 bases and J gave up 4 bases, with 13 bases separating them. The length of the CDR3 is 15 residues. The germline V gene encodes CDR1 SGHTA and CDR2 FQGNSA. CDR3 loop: CASSLARQAGNTIYF. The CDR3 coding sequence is TGTGCCAGCAGCTTGGCCAGACAAGCGGGAAACACCATATATTTT.

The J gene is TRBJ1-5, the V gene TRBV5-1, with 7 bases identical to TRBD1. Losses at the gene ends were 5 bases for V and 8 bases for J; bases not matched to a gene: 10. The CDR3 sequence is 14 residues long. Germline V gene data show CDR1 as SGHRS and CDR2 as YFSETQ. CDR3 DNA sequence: TGCGCCAGCAGTTTGCAGGGGCAGGGGGAGCCCCAGCATTTT. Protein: CASSLQGQGEPQHF.

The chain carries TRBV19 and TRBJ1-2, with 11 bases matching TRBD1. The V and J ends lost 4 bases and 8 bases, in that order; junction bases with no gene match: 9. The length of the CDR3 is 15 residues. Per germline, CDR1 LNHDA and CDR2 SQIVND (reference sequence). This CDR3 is CASSTYGTGGSGYTF. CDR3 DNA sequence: TGTGCCAGTAGTACATACGGGACAGGGGGAAGCGGCTACACCTTC.

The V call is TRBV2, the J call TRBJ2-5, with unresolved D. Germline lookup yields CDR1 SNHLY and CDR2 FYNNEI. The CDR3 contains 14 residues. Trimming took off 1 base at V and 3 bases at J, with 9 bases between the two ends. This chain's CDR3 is CASSEGVGKETQYF. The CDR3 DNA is TGTGCCAGCAGTGAAGGCGTAGGGAAAGAGACCCAGTACTTC.

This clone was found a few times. CDR3 sequence reads: CASSEARGQGETQYF. CDR3 bases: TGTGCCAGCAGTGAAGCGCGGGGGCAGGGGGAGACCCAGTACTTC. The gene calls are TRBV2 and TRBJ2-5; D might be TRBD2 (7 bases). V was cut by 0 bases and J by 5 bases, with 13 bases left in between. Germline V gene data show CDR1 as SNHLY and CDR2 as FYNNEI. The CDR3 runs to 15 residues.

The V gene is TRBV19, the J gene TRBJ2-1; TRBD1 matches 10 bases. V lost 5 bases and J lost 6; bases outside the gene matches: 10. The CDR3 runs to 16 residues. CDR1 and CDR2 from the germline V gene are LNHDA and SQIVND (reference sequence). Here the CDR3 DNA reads TGTGCCAGTAGTTCCCCGGACAGGGGGGCTATCAATGAGCAGTTCTTC. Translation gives CASSSPDRGAINEQFF.